One and the same sample provided the 31 T cell receptor beta chains below, sequenced in a study of blood T cell repertoires in COVID-19. Assay used: immunoSEQ multiplex PCR; TCRdb lists only in-frame clones, some missing. The data show roughly 260,000 clones, with roughly nine tenths seen just once and nearly 6.5% held by the top ten. Sequencing was performed on PBMCs or T cells enriched from blood (not recorded which). The receptors were sampled from a woman aged 25 to 45 with acute COVID-19.

This chain joins TRBV6-5 and TRBJ1-6, with D tentatively TRBD1 (6 bases). Germline loops: CDR1 MNHEY, CDR2 SVGAGI. V was pared by 5 bases and J by 4 bases, with 9 bases between. The CDR3 covers 14 residues. CDR3 sequence reads: CASSPGVYNSPLHF. In DNA form, the CDR3 reads TGTGCCAGCAGTCCAGGGGTTTATAATTCACCCCTCCACTTT.

V gene TRBV28 combines with J gene TRBJ2-7; the D gene is possibly TRBD1 (6 bases). The V gene lost 4 bases and the J gene lost 0 bases, with 16 bases spanning the gap. The germline V gene encodes CDR1 MDHEN and CDR2 SYDVKM. This CDR3 spans 16 amino acids. CDR3: CASSSPQGPSSYEQYF. The CDR3 bases are TGTGCCAGCAGTTCGCCACAGGGACCGAGCTCCTACGAGCAGTACTTC. Full variable domain (missing parts from reference TRBV28 and TRBJ2-7): DVKVTQSSRYLVKRTGEKVFLECVQDMDHENMFWYRQDPGLGLRLIYFSYDVKMKEKGDIPEGYSVSREKKERFSLILESASTNQTSMYLCASSSPQGPSSYEQYFGPGTRLTVT.

The chain couples TRBV7-2 to TRBJ2-3, with D possibly being TRBD2 (5 bases). Germline CDR1 and CDR2: SGHTA and FQGNSA. V was cut by 2 bases and J by 0 bases, with 9 bases left in between. The CDR3 totals 15 residues. The DNA for the CDR3 is TGTGCCAGCAGCTTAAGAGCGGAGAGCACAGATACGCAGTATTTT. Translation gives CASSLRAESTDTQYF.

This sequence joins TRBV19 and TRBJ2-3; D possibly corresponds to TRBD2 (6 bases). In germline, CDR1 is LNHDA, CDR2 SQIVND (reference sequence). The CDR3 contains 16 residues. The V end lost 5 bases, the J end lost 2 bases, and 17 bases lay between the germline ends. The CDR3 protein is CASSGRETYLTDTQYF. DNA for the CDR3: TGTGCCAGTAGTGGGCGGGAAACTTACCTCACAGATACGCAGTATTTT.

On this clone itself: Other DNA sequences from this sample encode an identical CDR3 as well. This rearrangement joins TRBV3-1 (or the pseudogene TRBV3-2) to TRBJ2-1; perhaps TRBD1 as D (5 bases). CDR1 is LGHDT and CDR2 is YNNKEL in the germline V gene (reference sequence). There are 15 residues in the CDR3. Trimming stripped 0 bases from V and 3 bases from J, with 9 bases between. CDR3 in DNA: TGTGCCAGCAGCCAAGATGGCCAGGGCTACAATGAGCAGTTCTTC. This gives the protein CASSQDGQGYNEQFF.

The genes are TRBV18 and TRBJ2-4, with 12 bases lining up with TRBD2. V was pared by 5 bases and J by 6 bases, with 8 bases of the junction left unmatched. Germline V CDR1 and CDR2: KGHSH, LQKENI. This CDR3 has 16 amino acids. CDR3 protein: CASSTLAGGPGNIQYF. CDR3 coding DNA: TGTGCCAGCTCAACGCTAGCGGGGGGGCCGGGAAACATTCAGTACTTC.

This clone came up a few times. The V call is TRBV27, the J call TRBJ2-7, with TRBD1 as a possible D gene (6 bases). This CDR3 has 16 amino acids. V lost 6 bases and J 4 bases, leaving 22 bases between the germline ends. Germline V gene sequence: CDR1 MNHEY, CDR2 SMNVEV (reference sequence). This CDR3 reads CASSQRITRGKYEQYF. The CDR3 DNA sequence: TGTGCCAGCAGCCAGCGTATTACCAGGGGAAAATACGAGCAGTACTTC.

The chain employs TRBV29-1 and TRBJ1-1; 7 positions match TRBD1. The CDR3 is 12 residues long. In germline, CDR1 is SQVTM, CDR2 ANQGSEA. V lost 6 bases and J lost 6; bases outside the gene matches: 7. CDR3: CSVSRGSAEAFF. The CDR3 region has the DNA TGCAGCGTGTCCAGGGGGTCCGCTGAAGCTTTCTTT. Variable domain in full (rest from reference TRBV29-1 and TRBJ1-1): SAVISQKPSRDICQRGTSLTIQCQVDSQVTMMFWYRQQPGQSLTLIATANQGSEATYESGFVIDKFPISRPNLTFSTLTVSNMSPEDSSIYLCSVSRGSAEAFFGQGTRLTVV.

The chain links TRBV6-2 or TRBV6-3 to TRBJ2-7, with a weak D call TRBD2 (5 bases). The V gene lost 0 bases and the J gene lost 2 bases, with 8 bases spanning the gap. The germline V gene encodes CDR1 MNHEY and CDR2 SVGEGT. The CDR3 length is 14 residues. This CDR3 is CASSYSEGTYEQYF. The CDR3 nucleotides read TGTGCCAGCAGTTACTCAGAGGGAACCTACGAGCAGTACTTC.

The V and J genes are TRBV6-5 and TRBJ1-5; possible D gene TRBD1, 6 bases. V lost 5 bases to trimming and J lost 6 bases, with 17 bases between them. CDR1 is MNHEY and CDR2 is SVGAGI in the germline V gene. The CDR3 covers 15 residues. The CDR3 protein is CASSPWEQGPQPQHF. In DNA form, the CDR3 reads TGTGCCAGCAGTCCCTGGGAGCAGGGGCCTCAGCCCCAGCATTTT.

CDR3 loop: CASSLGQGLSEQYF. The CDR3 nucleotides are TGTGCCAGCAGCTTGGGGCAGGGACTGAGCGAGCAGTACTTC. This rearrangement joins TRBV5-4 to TRBJ2-7, with TRBD2 as a possible D gene (6 bases). V was clipped by 0 bases and J by 6 bases, with 13 bases between them. This CDR3 contains 14 residues. Germline CDR1 reads SGHNT; CDR2 reads YYREEE (reference sequence).

The rearrangement links TRBV6-4 to TRBJ2-1, with D possibly TRBD2 on 6 matching bases. Trimming cost V 5 bases and J 9 bases, with 14 bases left between them. The germline CDR1 and CDR2 sequences are MRHNA and SNTAGT. This CDR3 is built from 13 residues. The CDR3 region has the DNA TGTGCCAGCAGTTCGTTGCTGGGGGGTGAGCAGTTCTTC. Amino acid sequence: CASSSLLGGEQFF.

This chain connects TRBV28 to TRBJ1-6; D unresolved. This CDR3 has 17 residues. The V and J ends lost 4 bases and 0 bases respectively, with 13 bases between them. The germline CDR1 and CDR2 sequences are MDHEN and SYDVKM. The CDR3 reads CASSSPVPGSYNSPLHF. The CDR3 nucleotides read TGTGCCAGCAGTTCCCCCGTCCCGGGCTCCTATAATTCACCCCTCCACTTT.

The rearrangement joins TRBV19 to TRBJ2-5; D uncertain. The CDR3 totals 14 residues. Per germline, CDR1 LNHDA and CDR2 SQIVND (reference sequence). The V end lost 6 bases, the J end lost 4 bases, and 15 bases lay between the germline ends. CDR3 sequence (DNA): TGTGCCAGTAGCGGCCCGAGGCCGGGAGAGACCCAGTACTTC. It codes for CASSGPRPGETQYF. The variable domain in full, with the rest retrieved from reference TRBV19 and TRBJ2-5, is DGGITQSPKYLFRKEGQNVTLSCEQNLNHDAMYWYRQDPGQGLRLIYYSQIVNDFQKGDIAEGYSVSREKKESFPLTVTSAQKNPTAFYLCASSGPRPGETQYFGPGTRLLVL.

This sequence joins TRBV20-1 and TRBJ1-4; weak D call: TRBD1 (5 bases). V lost 3 bases and J lost 5, with 10 bases in between. The CDR3 runs to 13 residues. Germline loops: CDR1 DFQATT, CDR2 SNEGSKA (reference sequence). The CDR3 protein is CSASGAGNEKLFF. DNA for the CDR3: TGCAGTGCTAGTGGGGCGGGGAATGAAAAACTGTTTTTT.

This chain uses TRBV2 with TRBJ1-2; 12 positions match TRBD1. The CDR3 spans 14 residues. V shed 4 bases, J shed 8 bases, and the junction held 5 bases outside the gene matches. The germline V gene has CDR1 SNHLY and CDR2 FYNNEI. CDR3 nucleotides: TGTGCCAGCAGTGGTGGGACAGGGGGCTTCGGCTACACCTTC. This codes for CASSGGTGGFGYTF.

The rearrangement links TRBV19 to TRBJ2-5; 8 nucleotides match TRBD2. The CDR3 has 16 residues. The germline gives CDR1 LNHDA, CDR2 SQIVND (reference sequence). V trimming: 4 bases; J trimming: 2 bases; junction bases outside the gene matches: 9. The CDR3 sequence is CASSTPGRGLQETQYF. CDR3 DNA: TGTGCCAGTAGTACCCCCGGGAGGGGACTACAAGAGACCCAGTACTTC.

CDR3 coding DNA: TGTGCCAGCAGGGAGTACTATGGCTACACCTTC. Translating it yields CASREYYGYTF. The J gene is TRBJ1-2, the V gene TRBV28; D gene unclear. Germline CDR1 is MDHEN and CDR2 is SYDVKM. The CDR3 extends over 11 amino acids. V gave up 6 bases and J gave up 3 bases, with 5 bases separating them.

This sequence joins TRBV5-1 and TRBJ1-4; 7 nucleotides align to TRBD1. The V gene end was trimmed by 4 bases and the J gene end by 6 bases; junction bases not matched to a gene: 9. Germline-derived CDR1 and CDR2 are SGHRS and YFSETQ. The CDR3 is 15 amino acids. The CDR3 region is CASSLRTGRDEKLFF. For the CDR3, the DNA is TGCGCCAGCAGCCTCCGGACAGGACGCGATGAAAAACTGTTTTTT.

The chain couples TRBV20-1 to TRBJ2-7; the D gene is possibly TRBD1 (5 bases). V was trimmed by 4 bases and J by 2 bases, leaving 6 bases between them. This CDR3 has 11 amino acids. Germline CDR1 reads DFQATT; CDR2 reads SNEGSKA (reference sequence). In DNA form, the CDR3 reads TGCAGTGCTAAAGGGGCCTACGAGCAGTACTTC. Its protein product is CSAKGAYEQYF.

The CDR3 here is CASSPGLAGDTQYF. DNA for the CDR3: TGTGCCAGCAGCCCGGGACTAGCGGGAGATACGCAGTATTTT. The chain is built from TRBV28 and TRBJ2-3; 12 positions agree with TRBD2. Per germline, CDR1 MDHEN and CDR2 SYDVKM. The V and J ends lost 6 bases and 5 bases, in that order; junction bases with no gene match: 3. The CDR3 is made up of 14 amino acids.

The V gene is TRBV2, the J gene TRBJ2-3; D is possibly TRBD1 (6 bases). The CDR3 is 15 amino acids. CDR1 is SNHLY and CDR2 is FYNNEI in the germline V gene. V lost 8 bases, J lost 2 bases, and 17 bases lay in between. The chain's CDR3 is CASGGQGYDTDTQYF. CDR3 nucleotide sequence: TGTGCCAGCGGGGGCCAAGGGTATGACACAGATACGCAGTATTTT.

The chain has TRBV7-9 and TRBJ1-2, with D perhaps matching TRBD1 (5 bases). Deletions cut 5 bases from V and 4 bases from J, with 14 bases between. The CDR3 extends over 14 amino acids. Germline lookup yields CDR1 SEHNR and CDR2 FQNEAQ (reference sequence). As DNA, the CDR3 is TGTGCCAGCAGCGCCTTAGGCACAGGCTATGGCTACACCTTC. Its translation: CASSALGTGYGYTF.

This chain uses TRBV13 with TRBJ2-1; 12 bases align to TRBD2. CDR3 length: 20 residues. Per the germline V gene, CDR1 is PRHDT and CDR2 is FYEKMQ (reference sequence). V shed 2 bases and J 6 bases; nucleotides not matched to a gene: 17. The CDR3 DNA reads TGTGCCAGCAGCTTATACCAACGATCTAGCGGGAGGGCCTCTGGCAATGAGCAGTTCTTC. Protein sequence: CASSLYQRSSGRASGNEQFF. Variable domain in full (rest from reference TRBV13 and TRBJ2-1): AAGVIQSPRHLIKEKRETATLKCYPIPRHDTVYWYQQGPGQDPQFLISFYEKMQSDKGSIPDRFSAQQFSDYHSELNMSSLELGDSALYFCASSLYQRSSGRASGNEQFFGPGTRLTVL.

J is TRBJ1-1 and V is TRBV28, with D unresolved. CDR3 length: 15 amino acids. The V and J ends lost 2 bases and 4 bases respectively, with 14 bases between them. The germline V gene has CDR1 MDHEN and CDR2 SYDVKM. DNA for the CDR3: TGTGCCAGCAGTTTAGTTGGTTTGGAGGGCACTGAAGCTTTCTTT. It yields the protein CASSLVGLEGTEAFF.

J is TRBJ2-7 and V is TRBV7-9; 8 bases are shared with TRBD1. The CDR3 runs 15 residues. The trim removed 1 base at V and 1 base at J, leaving 3 bases unmatched. Germline values: CDR1 SEHNR, CDR2 FQNEAQ (reference sequence). The CDR3 spells CASSLGTGISYEQYF. The CDR3 nucleotides read TGTGCCAGCAGCTTAGGGACAGGGATATCCTACGAGCAGTACTTC.

This sequence joins TRBV9 and TRBJ2-7; 10 bases are a match to TRBD1. Germline CDR1 and CDR2: SGDLS and YYNGEE. The CDR3 sequence is 14 residues long. Unmatched junction bases numbered 5, after V lost 3 bases and J lost 5 bases. The CDR3 DNA follows: TGTGCCAGCAGCGAGACAGGGGGCATCGACGAGCAGTACTTC. This encodes CASSETGGIDEQYF.

The chain couples TRBV4-1 to TRBJ1-1, with TRBD1 as a possible D gene (6 bases). Per germline, CDR1 MGHRA and CDR2 YSYEKL. The CDR3 contains 17 residues. Trimming took off 0 bases at V and 6 bases at J, with 20 bases between the two ends. CDR3 in amino acids: CASSQEGRGGAYPEAFF. CDR3 coding DNA: TGCGCCAGCAGCCAAGAAGGTAGGGGGGGCGCGTATCCTGAAGCTTTCTTT.

The chain couples TRBV12-3 or TRBV12-4 to TRBJ1-1; D unresolved. V was trimmed by 2 bases and J by 4 bases, leaving 8 bases between them. The CDR3 has 13 amino acids. CDR3 sequence reads: CASSLTSTTEAFF. Here the CDR3 DNA reads TGTGCCAGCAGTTTAACCAGTACCACTGAAGCTTTCTTT.

The chain joins TRBV28 to TRBJ1-1; D ambiguous. The germline V gene encodes CDR1 MDHEN and CDR2 SYDVKM. This CDR3 spans 14 amino acids. Trimming left V 1 base short and J 0 bases short, with 6 bases between. The CDR3 sequence is CASSLLNMNTEAFF. CDR3 DNA sequence: TGTGCCAGCAGTTTATTGAACATGAACACTGAAGCTTTCTTT.

This CDR3 reads CATQGADEKLFF. In DNA form, the CDR3 reads TGTGCCACTCAGGGCGCCGACGAAAAACTGTTTTTT. This chain links TRBV24-1 with TRBJ1-4; TRBD1 is a possible D gene (5 bases). Germline values: CDR1 KGHDR, CDR2 SFDVKD. The CDR3 runs to 12 residues. Trimming left V 10 bases short and J 8 bases short, with 13 bases between.